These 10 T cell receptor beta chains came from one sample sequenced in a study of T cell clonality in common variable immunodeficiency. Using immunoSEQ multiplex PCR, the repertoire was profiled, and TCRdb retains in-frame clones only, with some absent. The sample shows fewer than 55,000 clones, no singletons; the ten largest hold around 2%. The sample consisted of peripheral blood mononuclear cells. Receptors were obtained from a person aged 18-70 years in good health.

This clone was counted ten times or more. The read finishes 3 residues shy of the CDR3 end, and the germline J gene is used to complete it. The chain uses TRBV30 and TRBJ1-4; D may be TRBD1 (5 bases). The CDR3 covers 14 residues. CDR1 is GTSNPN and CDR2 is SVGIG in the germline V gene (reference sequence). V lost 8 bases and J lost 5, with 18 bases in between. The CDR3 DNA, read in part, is TGTGCCGCCACAGTGACAGTTAGGAATGAAAAA. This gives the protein CAATVTVRNEK. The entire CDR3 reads CAATVTVRNEKLFF.

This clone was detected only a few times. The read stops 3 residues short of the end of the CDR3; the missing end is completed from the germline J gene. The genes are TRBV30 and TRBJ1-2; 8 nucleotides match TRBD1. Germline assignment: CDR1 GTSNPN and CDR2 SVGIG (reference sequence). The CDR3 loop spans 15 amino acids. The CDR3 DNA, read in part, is TGTGCCTGGAGTGTACGCCAGGGGGCCTCCTACGAC. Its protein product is CAWSVRQGASYD. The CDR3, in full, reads CAWSVRQGASYDYTF.

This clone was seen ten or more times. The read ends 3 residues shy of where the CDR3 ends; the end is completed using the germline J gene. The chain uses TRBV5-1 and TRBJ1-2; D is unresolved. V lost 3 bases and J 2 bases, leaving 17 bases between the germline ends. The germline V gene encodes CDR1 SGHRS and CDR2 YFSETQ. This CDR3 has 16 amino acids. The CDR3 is CASSSSRGDRNYGYTF. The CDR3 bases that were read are TGCGCCAGCAGCTCGTCCCGGGGAGATCGGAACTATGGC.

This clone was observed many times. Here the CDR3 reads CSASLPSGGSYEQYF. The covered CDR3 bases are TGCAGTGCTAGTCTTCCTAGCGGGGGATCCTACGAG. V gene TRBV20-1 combines with J gene TRBJ2-7; TRBD2 agrees at 10 bases. The sequence runs out 3 residues before the end of the CDR3; the remainder is reconstructed from the germline J gene. V was pared by 3 bases and J by 1 base, with 6 bases of the junction left unmatched. Germline V lookup: CDR1 DFQATT, CDR2 SNEGSKA (reference sequence). The CDR3 is 15 amino acids.

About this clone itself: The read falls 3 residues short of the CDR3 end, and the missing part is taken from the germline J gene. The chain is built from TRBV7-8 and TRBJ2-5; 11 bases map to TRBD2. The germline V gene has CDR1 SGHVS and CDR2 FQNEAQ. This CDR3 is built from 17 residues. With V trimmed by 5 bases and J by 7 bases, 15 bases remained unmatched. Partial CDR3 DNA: TGTGCCAGCAGCCTCGGACTAGCGGGTCGTCAATCAGGGACC. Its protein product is CASSLGLAGRQSGT. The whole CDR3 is CASSLGLAGRQSGTQYF.

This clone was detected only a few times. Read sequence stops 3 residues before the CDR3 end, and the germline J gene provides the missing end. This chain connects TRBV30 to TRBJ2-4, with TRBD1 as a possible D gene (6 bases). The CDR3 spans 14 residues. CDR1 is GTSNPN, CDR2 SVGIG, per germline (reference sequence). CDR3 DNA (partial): TGTGCCTGGACTGCGGACAGCTTTTACTATGGT. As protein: CAWTADSFYYG. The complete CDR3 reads CAWTADSFYYGQYF. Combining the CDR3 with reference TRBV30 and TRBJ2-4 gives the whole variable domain SQTIHQWPATLVQPVGSPLSLECTVEGTSNPNLYWYRQAAGRGLQLLFYSVGIGQISSEVPQNLSASRPQDRQFILSSKKLLLSDSGFYLCAWTADSFYYGQYFGAGTRLSVL.

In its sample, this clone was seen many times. The CDR3 sequence is CASSPTGTGDEKLFF. CDR3 DNA, as far as it was read: TGTGCCAGCAGCCCGACCGGGACAGGGGACGAAAAA. J is TRBJ1-4 and V is TRBV11-2, with 10 bases aligning to TRBD1. The read finishes 3 residues shy of the CDR3 end, and the germline J gene is used to complete it. Germline trimming cut 5 bases from V and 8 bases from J; bases unmatched to any gene: 8. The CDR3 totals 15 residues. Germline V lookup: CDR1 SGHAT, CDR2 FQNNGV. Full variable domain (missing parts from reference TRBV11-2 and TRBJ1-4): EAGVAQSPRYKIIEKRQSVAFWCNPISGHATLYWYQQILGQGPKLLIQFQNNGVVDDSQLPKDRFSAERLKGVDSTLKIQPAKLEDSAVYLCASSPTGTGDEKLFFGSGTQLSVL.

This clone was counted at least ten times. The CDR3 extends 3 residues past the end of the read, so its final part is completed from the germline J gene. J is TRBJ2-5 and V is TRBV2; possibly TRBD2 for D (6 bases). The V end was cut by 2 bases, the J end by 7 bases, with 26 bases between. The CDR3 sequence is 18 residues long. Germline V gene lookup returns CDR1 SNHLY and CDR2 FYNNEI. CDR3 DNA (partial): TGTGCCAGCAGTGAAAGCGCCCTCAGGACTTCCCGGGGGAGGACC. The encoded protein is CASSESALRTSRGRT. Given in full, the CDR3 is CASSESALRTSRGRTQYF. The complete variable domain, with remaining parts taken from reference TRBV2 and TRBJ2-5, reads EPEVTQTPSHQVTQMGQEVILRCVPISNHLYFYWYRQILGQKVEFLVSFYNNEISEKSEIFDDQFSVERPDGSNFTLKIRSTKLEDSAMYFCASSESALRTSRGRTQYFGPGTRLLVL.

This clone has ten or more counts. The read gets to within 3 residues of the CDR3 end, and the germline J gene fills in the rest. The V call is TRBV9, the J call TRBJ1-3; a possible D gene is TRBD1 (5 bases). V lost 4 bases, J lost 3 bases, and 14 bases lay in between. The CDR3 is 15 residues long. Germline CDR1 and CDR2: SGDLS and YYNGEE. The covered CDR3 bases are TGTGCCAGCAGCATCGGGGGACGGTATGGAAACACC. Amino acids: CASSIGGRYGNT. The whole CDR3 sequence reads CASSIGGRYGNTIYF.

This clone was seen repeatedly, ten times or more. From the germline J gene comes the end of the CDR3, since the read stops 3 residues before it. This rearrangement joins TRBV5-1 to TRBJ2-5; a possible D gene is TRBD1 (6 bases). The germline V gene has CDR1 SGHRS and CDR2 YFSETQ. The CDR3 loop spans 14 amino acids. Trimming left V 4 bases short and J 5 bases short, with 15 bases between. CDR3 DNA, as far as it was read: TGCGCCAGCAGCGGGGGACATCTGGGGGAGACC. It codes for CASSGGHLGET. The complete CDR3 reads CASSGGHLGETQYF.